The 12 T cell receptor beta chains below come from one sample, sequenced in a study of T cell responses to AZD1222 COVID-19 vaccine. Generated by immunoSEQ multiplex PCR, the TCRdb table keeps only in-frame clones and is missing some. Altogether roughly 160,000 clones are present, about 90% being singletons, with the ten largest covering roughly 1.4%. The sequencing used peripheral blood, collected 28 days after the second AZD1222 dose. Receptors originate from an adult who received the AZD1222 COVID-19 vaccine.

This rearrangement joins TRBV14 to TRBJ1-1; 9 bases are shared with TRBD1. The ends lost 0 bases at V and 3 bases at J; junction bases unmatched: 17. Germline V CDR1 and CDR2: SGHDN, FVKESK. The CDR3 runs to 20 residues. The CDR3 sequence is CASSQEGRMRDRVIYTEAFF. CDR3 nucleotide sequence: TGTGCCAGCAGCCAAGAAGGGCGAATGCGGGACAGGGTAATATACACTGAAGCTTTCTTT.

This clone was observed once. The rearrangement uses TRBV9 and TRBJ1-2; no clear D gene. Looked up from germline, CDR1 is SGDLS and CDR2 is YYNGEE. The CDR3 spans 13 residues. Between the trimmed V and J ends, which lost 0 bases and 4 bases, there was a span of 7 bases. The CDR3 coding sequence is TGTGCCAGCAGCGTAGGTGGAGCCTATGGCTACACCTTC. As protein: CASSVGGAYGYTF. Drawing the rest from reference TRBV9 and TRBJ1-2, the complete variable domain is DSGVTQTPKHLITATGQRVTLRCSPRSGDLSVYWYQQSLDQGLQFLIQYYNGEERAKGNILERFSAQQFPDLHSELNLSSLELGDSALYFCASSVGGAYGYTFGSGTRLTVV.

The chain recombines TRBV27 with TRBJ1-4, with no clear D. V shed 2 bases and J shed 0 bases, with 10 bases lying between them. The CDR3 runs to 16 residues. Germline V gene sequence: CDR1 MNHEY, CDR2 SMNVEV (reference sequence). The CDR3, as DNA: TGTGCCAGCAGTTTAGCGGCAGACTCAACTAATGAAAAACTGTTTTTT. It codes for CASSLAADSTNEKLFF.

CDR3 amino acids: CASSQDLGRDTGELFF. In nucleotides, the CDR3 is TGTGCCAGCAGCCAAGATCTGGGTCGAGACACCGGGGAGCTGTTTTTT. This chain joins TRBV3-1 (or the pseudogene TRBV3-2) and TRBJ2-2; D is unresolved. The CDR3 covers 16 residues. The V gene's germline CDR1 is LGHDT and CDR2 YNNKEL (reference sequence). The germline V and J ends were trimmed by 0 bases and 3 bases, with 11 bases remaining between them.

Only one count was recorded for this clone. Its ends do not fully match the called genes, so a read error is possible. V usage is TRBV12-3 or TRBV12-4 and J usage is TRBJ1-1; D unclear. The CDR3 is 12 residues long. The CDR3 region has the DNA TGTGCCAGCAGTTTCGGGAACGCTGAAGCTTTCTTT. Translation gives CASSFGNAEAFF.

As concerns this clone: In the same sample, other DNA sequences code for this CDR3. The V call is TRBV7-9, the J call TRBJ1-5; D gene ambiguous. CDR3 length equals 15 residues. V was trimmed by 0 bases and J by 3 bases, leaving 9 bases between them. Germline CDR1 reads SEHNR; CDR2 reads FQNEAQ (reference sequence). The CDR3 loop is CASSLAGSLNQPQHF. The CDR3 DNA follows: TGTGCCAGCAGCTTAGCGGGCAGCCTCAATCAGCCCCAGCATTTT.

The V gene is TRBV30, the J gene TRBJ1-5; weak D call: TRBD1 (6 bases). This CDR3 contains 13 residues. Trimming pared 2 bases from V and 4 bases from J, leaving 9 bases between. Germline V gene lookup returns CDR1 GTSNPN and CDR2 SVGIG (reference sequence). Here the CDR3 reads CAWSPTGNQPQHF. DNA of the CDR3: TGTGCCTGGAGTCCGACAGGTAATCAGCCCCAGCATTTT.

CDR3 region: CASSFQSSNQPQHF. CDR3 in DNA: TGTGCCAGCAGCTTCCAGAGTAGCAATCAGCCCCAGCATTTT. This rearrangement joins TRBV28 to TRBJ1-5; D is ambiguous. Germline CDR1 and CDR2: MDHEN and SYDVKM. The CDR3 is 14 residues long. Trimming took 6 bases from V and 0 from J, leaving 9 bases between them. The whole variable domain, remainder taken from reference TRBV28 and TRBJ1-5, is DVKVTQSSRYLVKRTGEKVFLECVQDMDHENMFWYRQDPGLGLRLIYFSYDVKMKEKGDIPEGYSVSREKKERFSLILESASTNQTSMYLCASSFQSSNQPQHFGDGTRLSIL.

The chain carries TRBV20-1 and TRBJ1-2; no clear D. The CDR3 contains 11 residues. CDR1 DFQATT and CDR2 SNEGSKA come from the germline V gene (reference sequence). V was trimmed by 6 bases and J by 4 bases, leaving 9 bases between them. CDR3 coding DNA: TGCAGTGCCCGACTTCGCTATGGCTACACCTTC. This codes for CSARLRYGYTF.

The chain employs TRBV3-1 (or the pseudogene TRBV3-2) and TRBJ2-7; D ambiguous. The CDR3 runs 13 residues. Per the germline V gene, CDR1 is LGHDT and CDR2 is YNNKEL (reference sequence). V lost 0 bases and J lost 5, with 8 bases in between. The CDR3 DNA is TGTGCCAGCAGCCAAGACCGTGCCCACGAGCAGTACTTC. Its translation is CASSQDRAHEQYF.

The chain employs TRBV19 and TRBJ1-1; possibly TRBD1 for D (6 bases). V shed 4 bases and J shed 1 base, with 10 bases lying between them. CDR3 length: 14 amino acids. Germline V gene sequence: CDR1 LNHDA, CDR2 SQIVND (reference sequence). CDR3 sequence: CASSTQGWNTEAFF. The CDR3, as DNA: TGTGCCAGTAGTACACAGGGATGGAACACTGAAGCTTTCTTT.

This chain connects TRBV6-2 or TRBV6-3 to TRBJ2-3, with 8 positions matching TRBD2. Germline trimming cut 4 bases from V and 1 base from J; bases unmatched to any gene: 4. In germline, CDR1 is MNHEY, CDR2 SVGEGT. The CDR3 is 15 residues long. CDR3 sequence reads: CASSFQLAGTDTQYF. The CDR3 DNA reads TGTGCCAGCAGTTTCCAACTAGCGGGCACAGATACGCAGTATTTT.